These T cell receptor beta chains were read from a single sample in a study of OX40 agonist ivuxolimab in advanced cancers. Repertoires were generated with immunoSEQ multiplex PCR, while TCRdb's copy carries only in-frame clones and drops some. The top ten hold approximately 4% of the sample, which has about 91,000 clones, more than 75% seen once. The sample here was CD4+ or CD8+ T cells sorted from blood, taken in a trial of the OX40 agonist ivuxolimab. The origin of the receptors is an adult with an advanced solid tumor such as melanoma, head and neck, liver or kidney cancer. Both conserved end residues are part of each CDR3. Fields, in order: J gene, V gene, D gene, CDR3 protein, CDR3 DNA. A D gene is named only where the DNA matches it firmly.

TRBJ2-5 | TRBV11-3 | - | CASSSRQSLENF | TGTGCCAGCAGCTCTAGACAGTCCCTGGAGAACTTC
TRBJ2-3 | TRBV7-9 | - | CASSHRSASTDTQYF | TGTGCCAGCAGCCACAGGAGTGCTAGCACAGATACGCAGTATTTT
TRBJ2-1 | TRBV5-1 | TRBD2 | CASSLLEREGNEQFF | TGCGCCAGCAGCTTGCTCGAGCGGGAGGGCAATGAGCAGTTCTTC
TRBJ2-1 | TRBV6-6 | - | CASSYSALNNEQFF | TGTGCCAGCAGTTACTCGGCACTTAACAATGAGCAGTTCTTC
TRBJ2-1 | TRBV29-1 | - | CSVQSSYNEQFF | TGCAGCGTTCAGAGCTCCTACAATGAGCAGTTCTTC
TRBJ1-1 | TRBV25-1 | - | CASSDPGGTEAFF | TGTGCCAGCAGTGACCCCGGGGGCACTGAAGCTTTCTTT
TRBJ2-7 | TRBV7-2 | - | CASSLGPALFKQYF | TGTGCCAGCAGCTTGGGACCCGCCTTGTTTAAGCAGTACTTC
TRBJ1-2 | TRBV18 | - | CASSPSQDRRYTF | TGTGCCAGCTCACCAAGTCAGGACAGACGCTACACCTTC
TRBJ1-1 | TRBV10-1 | - | CASSRDTNTEAFF | TGCGCCAGCAGCCGGGACACCAACACTGAAGCTTTCTTT
TRBJ2-1 | TRBV4-1 | TRBD2 | CASSQEGRVGQFF | TGCGCCAGCAGCCAAGAAGGGAGGGTGGGCCAGTTCTTC
TRBJ1-1 | TRBV2 | TRBD1 | CASSAGTDPDTEAFF | TGTGCCAGCAGCGCGGGGACAGACCCGGACACTGAAGCTTTCTTT
TRBJ2-1 | TRBV2 | - | CASRPEKRRSYEQFF | TGTGCCAGCAGGCCTGAGAAGCGGAGGAGCTATGAGCAGTTCTTC
TRBJ2-6 | TRBV11-2 | - | CASRPLGANVLTF | TGTGCCAGCAGGCCCTTAGGGGCCAACGTCCTGACTTTC